The subject of this entry is one TCR beta chain. Profiling relied on immunoSEQ multiplex PCR, and the TCRdb table lists in-frame clones only, not all of them. The sample carries about 350,000 clones, approximately 90% recorded once. Germline-derived CDR1 and CDR2 are MGHRA and YSYEKL. CDR3 length: 15 amino acids. Trimming stripped 2 bases from V and 0 bases from J, with 10 bases between. This entry is derived from a study of blood T cell repertoires in COVID-19. Overall study: PBMCs, B-cell-depleted T cells, or T cells provided the cDNA or gDNA that made up the material.

Seattle's enrolled individuals joined amid active infection and were then monitored longitudinally. This TCR was sampled from a woman in her sixties with COVID-19, enrolled during active disease. This rearrangement joins TRBV4-1 to TRBJ1-1; TRBD1 is a possible D gene (5 bases). Specimen: peripheral blood. DNA for the CDR3: TGCGCCAGCAGCCAACATGGGGGGATGAACACTGAAGCTTTCTTT. Amino acid sequence: CASSQHGGMNTEAFF.